Below, one TCR beta chain is given with its context. Libraries were prepared by immunoSEQ multiplex PCR; TCRdb keeps only in-frame clonotypes and omits some of them. The data show 60,000 to 90,000 clones, approximately 80% seen once. V was pared by 1 base and J by 6 bases, with 3 bases of the junction left unmatched. CDR3 size: 14 residues. Germline CDR1 is KGHSH and CDR2 is LQKENI. The data derive from a study of blood T cell repertoires in COVID-19. Study background: COVID-19 samples collected from the United States, Italy and Spain covered acute and convalescent phases.

This chain connects TRBV18 to TRBJ2-1; TRBD1 aligns across 7 bases. The sequencing input was peripheral blood. This receptor was taken from a man between 60 and 75 years old with active or convalescent COVID-19. The CDR3 DNA sequence: TGTGCCAGCTCACCACTCACAGGGGTCAATGAGCAGTTCTTC. This gives the protein CASSPLTGVNEQFF.